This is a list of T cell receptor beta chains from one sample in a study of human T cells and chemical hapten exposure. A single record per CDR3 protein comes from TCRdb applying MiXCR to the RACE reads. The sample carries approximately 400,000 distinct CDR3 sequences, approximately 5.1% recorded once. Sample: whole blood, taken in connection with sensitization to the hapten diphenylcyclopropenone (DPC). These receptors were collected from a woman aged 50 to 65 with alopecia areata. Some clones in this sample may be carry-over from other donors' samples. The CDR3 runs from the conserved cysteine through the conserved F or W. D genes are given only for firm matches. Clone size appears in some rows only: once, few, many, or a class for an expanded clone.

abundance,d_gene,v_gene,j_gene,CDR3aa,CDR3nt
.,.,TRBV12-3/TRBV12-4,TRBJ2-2,CASSPGPGALEVIGELFF,TGTGCCAGCAGTCCGGGACCGGGGGCGCTGGAAGTGATCGGGGAGCTGTTTTTT
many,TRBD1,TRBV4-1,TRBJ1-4,CASSQVGVGQGSPNEKLFF,TGCGCCAGCAGCCAAGTGGGCGTCGGACAGGGGAGTCCCAATGAAAAACTGTTTTTT
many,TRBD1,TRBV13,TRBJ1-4,CASGDRGIEKLFF,TGTGCCAGCGGGGACAGGGGTATTGAAAAACTGTTTTTT
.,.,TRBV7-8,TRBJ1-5,CASSLEGPYSNQPQHF,TGTGCCAGCAGCTTAGAGGGGCCTTATAGCAATCAGCCCCAGCATTTT
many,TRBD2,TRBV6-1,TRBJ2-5,CASSRSRGNQETQYF,TGTGCCAGCAGCCGTTCGCGGGGGAACCAAGAGACCCAGTACTTC
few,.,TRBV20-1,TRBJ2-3,CSARLAAGTDTQYF,TGCAGTGCTAGATTAGCGGCAGGCACAGATACGCAGTATTTT
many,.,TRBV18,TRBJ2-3,CASSPRRTDTQYF,TGTGCCAGCTCACCACGACGGACAGATACGCAGTATTTT
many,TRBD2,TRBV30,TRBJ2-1,CAWSLSLAGGGDEQFF,TGTGCCTGGAGTCTCTCCCTAGCGGGGGGAGGCGATGAGCAGTTCTTC
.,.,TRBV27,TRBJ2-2,CASSLGRVPNTGELFF,TGTGCCAGCAGTTTAGGCCGGGTTCCGAACACCGGGGAGCTGTTTTTT
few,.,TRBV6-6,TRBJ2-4,CASSSPTIAKNIQYF,TGTGCCAGCAGTTCCCCAACGATAGCCAAAAACATTCAGTACTTC
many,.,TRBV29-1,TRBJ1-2,CSVGQPGYGYTF,TGCAGCGTTGGCCAGCCGGGCTATGGCTACACCTTC
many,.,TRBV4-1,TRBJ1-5,CASSQDSGPNQPQHF,TGCGCCAGCAGCCAAGATTCAGGCCCGAATCAGCCCCAGCATTTT
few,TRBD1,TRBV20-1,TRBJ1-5,CSASPGQGQQPQHF,TGCAGTGCTAGTCCGGGACAGGGGCAACAACCCCAGCATTTT